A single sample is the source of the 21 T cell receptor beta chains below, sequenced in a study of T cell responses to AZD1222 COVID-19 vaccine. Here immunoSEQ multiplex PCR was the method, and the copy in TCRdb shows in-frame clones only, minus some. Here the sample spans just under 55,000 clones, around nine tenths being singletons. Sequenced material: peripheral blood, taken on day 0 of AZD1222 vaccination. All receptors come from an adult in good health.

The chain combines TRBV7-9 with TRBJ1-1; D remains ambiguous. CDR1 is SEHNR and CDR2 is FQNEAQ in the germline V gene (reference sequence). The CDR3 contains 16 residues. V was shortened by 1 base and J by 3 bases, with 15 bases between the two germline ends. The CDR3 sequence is CASSLELGRRDTEAFF. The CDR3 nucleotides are TGTGCCAGCAGCTTAGAGTTGGGTCGGAGGGACACTGAAGCTTTCTTT.

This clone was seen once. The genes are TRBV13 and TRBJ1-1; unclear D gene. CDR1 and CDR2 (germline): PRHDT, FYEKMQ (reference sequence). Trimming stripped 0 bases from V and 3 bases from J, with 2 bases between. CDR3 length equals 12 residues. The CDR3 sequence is CASSLGDTEAFF. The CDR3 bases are TGTGCCAGCAGCTTAGGGGACACTGAAGCTTTCTTT.

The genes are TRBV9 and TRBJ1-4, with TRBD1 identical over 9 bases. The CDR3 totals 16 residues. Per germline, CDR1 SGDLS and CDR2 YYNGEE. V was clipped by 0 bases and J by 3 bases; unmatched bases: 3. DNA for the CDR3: TGTGCCAGCAGCGTAGGGGGACAGGGCGCTAATGAAAAACTGTTTTTT. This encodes CASSVGGQGANEKLFF.

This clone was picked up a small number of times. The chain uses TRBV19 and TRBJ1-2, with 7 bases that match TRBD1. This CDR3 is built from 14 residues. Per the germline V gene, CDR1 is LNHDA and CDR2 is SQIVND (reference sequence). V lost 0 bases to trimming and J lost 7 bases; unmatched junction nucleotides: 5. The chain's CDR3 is CASSIDEGGSGYTF. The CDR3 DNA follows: TGTGCCAGTAGTATAGATGAAGGGGGCTCTGGCTACACCTTC.

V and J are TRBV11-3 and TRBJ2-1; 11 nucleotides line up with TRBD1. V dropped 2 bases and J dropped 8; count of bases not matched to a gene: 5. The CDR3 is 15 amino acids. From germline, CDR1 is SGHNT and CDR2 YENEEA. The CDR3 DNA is TGTGCCAGCAGCTTAAGGACAGGGGGCTTAGATGAGCAGTTCTTC. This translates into CASSLRTGGLDEQFF.

CDR3: CASSYDKSSGNTIYF. CDR3 DNA: TGTGCCAGCAGTTACGACAAGAGCTCTGGAAACACCATATATTTT. The V and J genes are TRBV6-5 and TRBJ1-3, with D unclear. V lost 2 bases and J lost 0, with 8 bases in between. Germline V gene data show CDR1 as MNHEY and CDR2 as SVGAGI. The CDR3 contains 15 residues.

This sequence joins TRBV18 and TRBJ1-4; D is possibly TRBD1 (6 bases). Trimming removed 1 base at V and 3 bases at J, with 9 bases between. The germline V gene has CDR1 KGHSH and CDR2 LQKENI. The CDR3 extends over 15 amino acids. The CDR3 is CASSPQGEANEKLFF. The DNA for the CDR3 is TGTGCCAGCTCACCACAGGGGGAGGCTAATGAAAAACTGTTTTTT.

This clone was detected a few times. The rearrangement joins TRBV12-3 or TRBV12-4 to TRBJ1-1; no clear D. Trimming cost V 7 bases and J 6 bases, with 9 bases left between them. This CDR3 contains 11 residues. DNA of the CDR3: TGTGCCAGCATGGTCGCGGCTGAAGCTTTCTTT. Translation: CASMVAAEAFF.

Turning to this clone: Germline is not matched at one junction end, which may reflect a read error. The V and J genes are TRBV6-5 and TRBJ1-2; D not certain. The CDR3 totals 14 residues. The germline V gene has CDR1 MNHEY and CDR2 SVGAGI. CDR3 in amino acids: CASSNSDTSYGYTF. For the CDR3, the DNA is TGTGCCAGCAGTAACTCAGACACCTCCTATGGCTACACCTTC.

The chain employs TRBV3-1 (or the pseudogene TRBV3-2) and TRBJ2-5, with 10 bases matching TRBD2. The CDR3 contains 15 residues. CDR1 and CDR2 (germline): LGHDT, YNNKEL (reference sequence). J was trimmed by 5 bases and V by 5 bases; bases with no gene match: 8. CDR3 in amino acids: CASSKSGGGRETQYF. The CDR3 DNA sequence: TGTGCCAGCAGCAAGAGCGGGGGGGGCAGGGAGACCCAGTACTTC.

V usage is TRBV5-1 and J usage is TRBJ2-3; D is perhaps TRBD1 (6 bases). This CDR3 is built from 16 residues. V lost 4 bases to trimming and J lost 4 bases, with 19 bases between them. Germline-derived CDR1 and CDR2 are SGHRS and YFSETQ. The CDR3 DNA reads TGCGCCAGCAGCCCAGGGGATGGTCGACGAGCAGATACGCAGTATTTT. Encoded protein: CASSPGDGRRADTQYF.

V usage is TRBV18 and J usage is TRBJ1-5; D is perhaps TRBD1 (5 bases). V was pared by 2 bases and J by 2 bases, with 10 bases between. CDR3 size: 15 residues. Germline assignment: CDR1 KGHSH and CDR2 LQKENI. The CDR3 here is CASSPRGDGNQPQHF. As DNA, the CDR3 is TGTGCCAGCTCACCAAGAGGGGACGGCAATCAGCCCCAGCATTTT.

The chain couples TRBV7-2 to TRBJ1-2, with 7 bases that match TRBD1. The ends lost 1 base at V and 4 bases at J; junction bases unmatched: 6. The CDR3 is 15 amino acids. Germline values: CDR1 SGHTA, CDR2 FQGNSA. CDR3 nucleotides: TGTGCCAGCAGCTTAGAGCAGGGGGGGGTCTATGGCTACACCTTC. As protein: CASSLEQGGVYGYTF.

The CDR3 here is CASSLRGEAPGELFF. In DNA, the CDR3 is TGTGCCAGCAGCTTAAGGGGCGAGGCCCCCGGGGAGCTGTTTTTT. The chain has TRBV5-8 and TRBJ2-2; perhaps TRBD1 as D (5 bases). Germline loops: CDR1 SGHTS, CDR2 YDEGEE. There are 15 residues in the CDR3. The ends were cut back, 2 bases at V and 6 bases at J, with 14 bases in the middle.

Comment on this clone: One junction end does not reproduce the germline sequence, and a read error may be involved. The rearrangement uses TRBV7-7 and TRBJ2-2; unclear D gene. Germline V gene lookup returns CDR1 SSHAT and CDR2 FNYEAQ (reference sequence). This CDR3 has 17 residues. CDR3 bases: TGTGCTAGCAGCTTAGGTCTGGGTACAGTGAACACCGGGGAGCTGTTTTTT. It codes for CASSLGLGTVNTGELFF.

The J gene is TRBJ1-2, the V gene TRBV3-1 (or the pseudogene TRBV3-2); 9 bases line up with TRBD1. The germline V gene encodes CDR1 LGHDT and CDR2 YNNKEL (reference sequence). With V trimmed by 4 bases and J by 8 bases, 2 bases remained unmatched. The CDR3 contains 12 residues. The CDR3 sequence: CASSRGQGGYTF. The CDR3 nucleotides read TGTGCCAGCAGCCGGGGACAGGGCGGCTACACCTTC.

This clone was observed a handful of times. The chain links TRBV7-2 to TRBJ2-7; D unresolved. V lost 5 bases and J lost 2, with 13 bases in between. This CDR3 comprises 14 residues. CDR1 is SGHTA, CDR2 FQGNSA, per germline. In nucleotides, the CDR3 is TGTGCCAGCAGCCCTGGTCAGACGCCCTACGAGCAGTACTTC. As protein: CASSPGQTPYEQYF. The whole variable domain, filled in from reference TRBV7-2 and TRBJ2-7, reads GAGVSQSPSNKVTEKGKDVELRCDPISGHTALYWYRQSLGQGLEFLIYFQGNSAPDKSGLPSDRFSAERTGGSVSTLTIQRTQQEDSAVYLCASSPGQTPYEQYFGPGTRLTVT.

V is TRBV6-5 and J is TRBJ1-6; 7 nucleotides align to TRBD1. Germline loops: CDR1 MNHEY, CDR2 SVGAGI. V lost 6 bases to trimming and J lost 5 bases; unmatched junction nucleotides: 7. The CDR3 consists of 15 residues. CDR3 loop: CASSPAGTDNSPLHF. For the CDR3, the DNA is TGTGCCAGCAGCCCCGCCGGGACAGATAATTCACCCCTCCACTTT.

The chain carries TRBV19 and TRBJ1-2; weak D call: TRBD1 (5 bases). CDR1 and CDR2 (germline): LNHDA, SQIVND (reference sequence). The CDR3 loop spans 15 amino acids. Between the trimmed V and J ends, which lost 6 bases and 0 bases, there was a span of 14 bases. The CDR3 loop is CASRTRDAANYGYTF. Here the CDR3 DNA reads TGTGCCAGTAGGACCCGGGACGCCGCTAACTATGGCTACACCTTC. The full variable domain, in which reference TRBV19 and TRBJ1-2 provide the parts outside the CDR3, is DGGITQSPKYLFRKEGQNVTLSCEQNLNHDAMYWYRQDPGQGLRLIYYSQIVNDFQKGDIAEGYSVSREKKESFPLTVTSAQKNPTAFYLCASRTRDAANYGYTFGSGTRLTVV.

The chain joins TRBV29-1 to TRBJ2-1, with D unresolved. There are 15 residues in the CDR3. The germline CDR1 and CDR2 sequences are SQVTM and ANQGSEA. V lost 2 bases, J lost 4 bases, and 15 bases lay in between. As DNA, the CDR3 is TGCAGCGTTGAATATCCGGACGTTAATTACAATGAGCAGTTCTTC. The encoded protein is CSVEYPDVNYNEQFF.

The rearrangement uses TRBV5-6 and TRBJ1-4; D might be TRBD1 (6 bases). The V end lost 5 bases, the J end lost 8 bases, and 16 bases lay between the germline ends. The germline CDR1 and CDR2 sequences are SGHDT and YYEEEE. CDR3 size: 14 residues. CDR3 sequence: CASSSQGLAEKLFF. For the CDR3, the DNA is TGTGCCAGCAGTTCTCAGGGGCTGGCGGAAAAACTGTTTTTT.